This TCR beta chain came from a study of CD8 T cells in Susac syndrome (dated by TCRdb to about 2019). Notes on the research overall: Repertoire sequencing was used to test whether CD8+ T cell activation and differentiation in Susac syndrome was antigen driven. The study compared CD8+ T cell repertoire clonality among about a dozen healthy donors, 14 Susac syndrome patients and around 16 multiple sclerosis patients. On the study overall, not on this receptor specifically: The study acknowledged that relatively few individuals were included in the TCR sequencing and HLA analysis.

High-throughput TCR beta sequencing profiled peripheral blood CD8+ and CD4+ T cells from healthy donors, Susac syndrome patients and multiple sclerosis patients. Multiple sclerosis controls were treatment-naive patients with stable or active relapsing-remitting disease fulfilling revised McDonald criteria. CD8+ TEMRA cells were enriched by FACS, while bulk CD8+ and CD4+ T cells were purified by magnetic negative isolation. Blood was drawn into EDTA tubes, processed within 24 hours, and PBMCs were isolated by density gradient centrifugation. PBMCs intended for TCR sequencing were cryopreserved in liquid nitrogen and were subsequently thawed in a 37 degrees C water bath. Purity of sorted or isolated CD4+, CD8+ and CD8+ TEMRA cells was at least 90%. The germline V gene encodes CDR1 SGHAT and CDR2 FQNNGV. Trimming removed 1 base from V and 3 bases from J, leaving 19 bases between the germline ends. Counted from cysteine to phenylalanine, this CDR3 has 18 amino acids. Only the CDR3 region is kept as DNA, spanning 54 bases read in frame from base 1.

Of note for this clonotype: This clone's antigen is unknown. No quality values exist for individual bases; no much larger clone is one base distant.

RNA was extracted using the RNeasy kit, and roughly 0.45 to 1 ug of the RNA was reverse transcribed with random hexamers. The immunoSEQ multiplex PCR assay, covering 54 Vbeta and 13 Jbeta segments, was used to amplify TCR beta CDR3 regions. To correct PCR amplification bias, a synthetic template baseline was used for both primer optimization and computational correction. The study's own analysis went as follows. Reads were annotated to V, D and J genes according to IMGT and were analyzed with immunoSEQ Analyzer, with only productive sequences retained. To calculate clonality, Shannon entropy was normalized by log2 of the number of productive unique sequences and then subtracted from one. For each patient and control, public and private clones were evaluated among the 100 most prevalent clones. A clone was defined as Susac-specific if it was absent from the healthy and MS cohorts, from roughly 1,000 published viral clones and from other ImmuneACCESS disease sequences. The public reads were reanalyzed by TCRdb: fastp trimming at Q25, MiXCR alignment, in-frame beta chains only. Rows with one shared CDR3 protein collapse into an entry with the most common genes and DNA. Clone size and V and J calls follow TCRdb, not the original study. Counted in this sample were 400,000 or so distinct CDR3 sequences; approximately 89% of them appeared once. Together, the top ten hold roughly 0.1% of the sample.

Sample: CD8+ T cells from PBMCs. The sequence was collected from a human donor with multiple sclerosis. The chain links TRBV11-2 with TRBJ2-1; D gene: possibly TRBD2, on 6 matching bases. The DNA sequence is TGTGCCAGCAGCTTAGGTGCGGCGGGATCCCCACTCTACAATGAGCAGTTCTTC. The encoded protein is CASSLGAAGSPLYNEQFF. The CDR3 plus the reference TRBV11-2 and TRBJ2-1 genes for the other parts give the full variable domain: EAGVAQSPRYKIIEKRQSVAFWCNPISGHATLYWYQQILGQGPKLLIQFQNNGVVDDSQLPKDRFSAERLKGVDSTLKIQPAKLEDSAVYLCASSLGAAGSPLYNEQFFGPGTRLTVL.